This TCR beta chain was found in a study of CD8+ T cells in alopecia areata. Isolated RNA was reverse transcribed into cDNA used as the sequencing template. Assay used: immunoSEQ multiplex PCR; TCRdb lists only in-frame clones, some missing. Among about 140,000 clones listed, around 83% were seen once. Treatment noted: oral pan-JAK inhibitor, 5-10 mg twice daily. CDR1 is SEHNR and CDR2 is FQNEAQ in the germline V gene (reference sequence). The CDR3 sequence is 15 residues long. V dropped 5 bases and J dropped 0 bases, with 12 bases sitting between them. Whole-study results and caveats: The study found higher clonality in lesional than normal scalp, especially in alopecia totalis/universalis.

This clone has more than one count but fewer than ten. Its cognate antigen is unknown. The chain is built from TRBV7-9 and TRBJ2-3; the D is unclear. The sample here was CD8+ T cells sorted from blood, taken at week 4, from a patient treated with tofacitinib. This TCR came from a human donor with alopecia areata. The CDR3 region is CASSPPGSSTDTQYF. The CDR3 coding sequence is TGTGCCAGCAGCCCCCCGGGCTCTAGCACAGATACGCAGTATTTT.